These 5 T cell receptor beta chains came from one sample sequenced in a study of cytomegalovirus exposure and HLA in healthy donors (dated by TCRdb to 2017 to 2019). Library construction relied on the immunoSEQ multiplex PCR assay. For the multiplex PCR, a mixture combining 60 forward primers for TCR Vbeta segments and 13 reverse primers for TCR Jbeta segments was used. TCRdb stores this immuneACCESS table with in-frame sequences only. Part of the clones is absent; in the studies checked, under half of the shortfall reflects unresolved V genes, and no reason is known for the rest. The sample table contains approximately 140,000 clones; only one count was recorded for 60% to 80% of them. Together, the top ten hold around 1.5% of the sample. The sample consisted of PBMCs. Source of these receptors: a female donor in good health and CMV-seronegative.

This sequence joins TRBV6-5 and TRBJ2-5, with a weak D call TRBD2 (6 bases). Germline lookup yields CDR1 MNHEY and CDR2 SVGAGI. The length of the CDR3 is 15 residues. The V gene lost 1 base and the J gene lost 11 bases, with 20 bases spanning the gap. CDR3 sequence (DNA): TGTGCCAGCAGTTACTATTCTAGCGCTGAGGGAGAGCAGTACTTC. This sequence encodes CASSYYSSAEGEQYF.

The V and J genes are TRBV27 and TRBJ2-7; 9 nucleotides align to TRBD2. This CDR3 spans 15 amino acids. Germline trimming cut 5 bases from V and 9 bases from J; bases unmatched to any gene: 14. Germline values: CDR1 MNHEY, CDR2 SMNVEV (reference sequence). CDR3 protein: CASSLGSSGGRGQYF. CDR3 in DNA: TGTGCCAGCAGTCTGGGTAGTAGCGGGGGTCGCGGGCAGTACTTC.

CDR3 residues: CASAAGGRIYEQYF. The DNA of the CDR3 is TGTGCCAGCGCCGCCGGAGGACGGATCTACGAGCAGTACTTC. J is TRBJ2-7 and V is TRBV28; tentative D call: TRBD2 (5 bases). This CDR3 comprises 14 residues. The germline V and J ends were trimmed by 8 bases and 3 bases, with 17 bases remaining between them. Germline V gives CDR1 MDHEN, CDR2 SYDVKM.

The rearrangement joins TRBV27 to TRBJ1-3; D is possibly TRBD1 (5 bases). V was pared by 8 bases and J by 4 bases, with 15 bases between. The germline CDR1 and CDR2 sequences are MNHEY and SMNVEV (reference sequence). The length of the CDR3 is 14 residues. The CDR3 coding sequence is TGTGCCAGCTCGGGGGGGATCGGCGGAAACACCATATATTTT. This sequence encodes CASSGGIGGNTIYF.

The chain links TRBV5-8 to TRBJ2-5; TRBD2 is a possible D gene (6 bases). This CDR3 has 17 amino acids. Germline V lookup: CDR1 SGHTS, CDR2 YDEGEE. Trimming shortened V by 0 bases and J by 2 bases, and 17 bases separated the two germline ends. CDR3 nucleotides: TGTGCCAGCAGCTTGGCCAGAGGCGGGGTCCTTCAAGAGACCCAGTACTTC. Amino acid sequence: CASSLARGGVLQETQYF.